This T cell receptor beta chain appears in the sequencing data of a study of blood T cell repertoires in COVID-19. In the study overall: The samples span acute and convalescent COVID-19 from the United States, Italy and Spain. In each case, the material was cDNA or gDNA derived from T cells, B-cell-depleted T cells, or PBMCs.

Repertoires were generated with immunoSEQ multiplex PCR, while TCRdb's copy carries only in-frame clones and drops some. In the table there are 150,000 to 200,000 clones, approximately 90% of which are singletons. From germline, CDR1 is SGHRS and CDR2 YFSETQ. CDR3 length: 15 residues. J lost 0 bases, V lost 2 bases, and 4 bases had no gene match. This chain joins TRBV5-1 and TRBJ1-1; TRBD1 matches 7 bases. This TCR derives from a woman aged 30 to 39 with active or convalescent COVID-19. Sequences were obtained from peripheral blood. The CDR3 nucleotides read TGCGCCAGCAGCTTAGGACAGGCGCTGAACACTGAAGCTTTCTTT. Residues: CASSLGQALNTEAFF.